This T cell receptor (beta chain) emerged from a study of post-analysis software for immune sequencing data. Study findings and constraints: Batch-mates among the samples co-clustered strongly by F measure. Controls showed significantly higher normalized Chao1 diversity than did multiple sclerosis patients.

Unique molecular identifiers were carried by the TCR beta cDNA libraries. TCRdb reprocessed the PCR reads via MiXCR and lists one record per CDR3 protein. The sample shows roughly 540,000 distinct CDR3 sequences, around a third of them seen only once. For this clonotype: Its cognate antigen is unknown.

This sequence was found in a girl aged 2 to 17 with multiple sclerosis. The sequenced material came from blood.

The CDR3 loop reads CASSFAGVQETQYF. DNA for the CDR3: TGTGCCAGCAGCTTTGCGGGGGTACAAGAGACCCAGTACTTC. The chain joins TRBV11-2 to TRBJ2-5; 7 bases align to TRBD2. CDR1 and CDR2 (germline): SGHAT, FQNNGV. The CDR3 loop spans 14 amino acids. V dropped 3 bases and J dropped 2; count of bases not matched to a gene: 3.